This T cell receptor (beta chain) was found in a study of cytomegalovirus exposure and HLA in healthy donors. Points from the study as a whole: According to a later analysis, donors in an Asian-associated ancestry cluster reportedly had fewer N-insertions than the approximately 670-donor mean. TCR beta V- and J-gene trimming was later associated with a missense DCLRE1C variant. For most subjects, TCR beta sequences were reported to predict HLA-A and HLA-B alleles with accuracy.

In its sample, this clone was seen a few times. What it recognizes is unknown. Trimming pared 5 bases from V and 2 bases from J, leaving 16 bases between. The CDR3 sequence is 16 residues long. The V gene's germline CDR1 is SGHVS and CDR2 FQNEAQ. Healthy bone marrow donors supplied every sample. This PCR relied on a set of 60 Vbeta primers and 13 Jbeta primers. Profiling relied on immunoSEQ multiplex PCR, and the TCRdb table lists in-frame clones only, not all of them. The table has around 200,000 clones, under 85% seen once; the top ten hold about 3.1%. This clonotype was sampled from a female donor in good health and CMV-seronegative. Material for sequencing was PBMCs. The rearrangement joins TRBV7-8 to TRBJ1-5, with a weak D call TRBD1 (6 bases). The CDR3 nucleotides read TGTGCCAGCAGCGTCTCAGGGGCGGGCGGCAATCAGCCCCAGCATTTT. Encoded protein: CASSVSGAGGNQPQHF.